This T cell receptor beta chain derives from a study of PD-1 blockade in classical Hodgkin lymphoma. Notes on the study in general: Newly diagnosed patients had baseline TCR diversity that was reportedly lower than that of healthy donors. The origin of the repertoire differences remains undefined, with disease activity or prior therapy as possible causes. Unlike CD8+ TCR diversity, which did not rise significantly by C4D1, CD4+ TCR diversity did.

The assay was immunoSEQ multiplex PCR, and TCRdb's table has in-frame clones only and misses some. The table shows 4,000 to 5,000 clones, with around three quarters occurring only once. The time point was: cycle 4 day 1 (C4D1), after five to seven weeks of nivolumab. Relapse was seen in all patients after autologous stem cell transplantation, and brentuximab vedotin exposure was variable. Magnetic negative selection was used to purify CD4+ T cells from thawed PBMCs. Best responses fell into complete response, partial response or progressive disease. For this clone: Its antigen is unknown.

This CDR3 spans 17 amino acids. Germline assignment: CDR1 MGHRA and CDR2 YSYEKL. Trimming cost V 1 base and J 4 bases, with 17 bases left between them. This sequence joins TRBV4-1 and TRBJ1-5, with D hard to call. The source was CD4+ T cells from blood, collected before the fourth cycle of nivolumab. This clonotype was obtained from a human donor with classical Hodgkin lymphoma. CDR3 protein: CASSQVVVGFRNQPQHF. CDR3 in DNA: TGCGCCAGCAGCCAAGTCGTAGTCGGGTTTCGGAATCAGCCCCAGCATTTT.